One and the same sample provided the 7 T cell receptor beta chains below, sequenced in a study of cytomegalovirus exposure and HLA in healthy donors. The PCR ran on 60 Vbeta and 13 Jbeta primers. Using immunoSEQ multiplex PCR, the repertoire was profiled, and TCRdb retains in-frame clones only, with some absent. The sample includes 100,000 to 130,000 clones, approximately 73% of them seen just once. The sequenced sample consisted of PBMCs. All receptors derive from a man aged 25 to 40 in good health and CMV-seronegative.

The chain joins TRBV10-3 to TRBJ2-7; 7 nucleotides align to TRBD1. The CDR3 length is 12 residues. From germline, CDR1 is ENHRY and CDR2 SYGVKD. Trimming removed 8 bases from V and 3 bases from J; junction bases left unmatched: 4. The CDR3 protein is CAIGQVHYEQYF. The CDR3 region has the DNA TGTGCCATCGGACAGGTCCACTACGAGCAGTACTTC.

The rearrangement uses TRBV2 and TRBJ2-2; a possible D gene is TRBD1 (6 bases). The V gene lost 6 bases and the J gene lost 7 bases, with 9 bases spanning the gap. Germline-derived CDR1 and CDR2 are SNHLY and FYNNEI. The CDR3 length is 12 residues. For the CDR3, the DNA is TGTGCCAGCAGAGGGGACATCGGGGAGCTGTTTTTT. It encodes CASRGDIGELFF. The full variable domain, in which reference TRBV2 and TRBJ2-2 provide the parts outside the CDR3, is EPEVTQTPSHQVTQMGQEVILRCVPISNHLYFYWYRQILGQKVEFLVSFYNNEISEKSEIFDDQFSVERPDGSNFTLKIRSTKLEDSAMYFCASRGDIGELFFGEGSRLTVL.

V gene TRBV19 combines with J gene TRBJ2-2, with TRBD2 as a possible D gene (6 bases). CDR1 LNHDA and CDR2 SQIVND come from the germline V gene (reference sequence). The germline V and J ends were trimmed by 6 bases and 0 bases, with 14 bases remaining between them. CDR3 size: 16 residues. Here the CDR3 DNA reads TGTGCCAGTAGGAAATTTAGCGGAGCGAACACCGGGGAGCTGTTTTTT. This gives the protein CASRKFSGANTGELFF.

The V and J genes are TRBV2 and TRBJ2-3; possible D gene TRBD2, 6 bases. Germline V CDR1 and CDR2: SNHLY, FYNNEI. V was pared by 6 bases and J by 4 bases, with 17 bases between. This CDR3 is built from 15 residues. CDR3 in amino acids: CASSLAWDSSDTQYF. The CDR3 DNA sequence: TGTGCCAGCAGCTTAGCGTGGGACTCATCAGATACGCAGTATTTT.

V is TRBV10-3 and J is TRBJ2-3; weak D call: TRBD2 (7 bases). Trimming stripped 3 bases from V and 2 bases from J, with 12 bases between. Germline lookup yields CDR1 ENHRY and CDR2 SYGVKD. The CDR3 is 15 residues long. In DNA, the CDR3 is TGTGCCATCAGTGATGGGGGGGGCAACACAGATACGCAGTATTTT. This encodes CAISDGGGNTDTQYF.

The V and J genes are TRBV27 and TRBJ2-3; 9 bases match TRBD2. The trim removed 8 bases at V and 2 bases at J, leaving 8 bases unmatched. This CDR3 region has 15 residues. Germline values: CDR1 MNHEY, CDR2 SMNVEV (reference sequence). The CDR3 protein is CASHPAGGPTDTQYF. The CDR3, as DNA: TGTGCCAGCCATCCCGCGGGAGGGCCCACAGATACGCAGTATTTT.

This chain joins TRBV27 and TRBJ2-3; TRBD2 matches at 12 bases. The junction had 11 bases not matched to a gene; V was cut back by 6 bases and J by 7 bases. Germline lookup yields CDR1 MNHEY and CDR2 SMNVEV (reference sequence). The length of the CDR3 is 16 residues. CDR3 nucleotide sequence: TGTGCCAGCAGGGGTGGACTAGCGGGATGGGAGAATACGCAGTATTTT. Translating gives CASRGGLAGWENTQYF.